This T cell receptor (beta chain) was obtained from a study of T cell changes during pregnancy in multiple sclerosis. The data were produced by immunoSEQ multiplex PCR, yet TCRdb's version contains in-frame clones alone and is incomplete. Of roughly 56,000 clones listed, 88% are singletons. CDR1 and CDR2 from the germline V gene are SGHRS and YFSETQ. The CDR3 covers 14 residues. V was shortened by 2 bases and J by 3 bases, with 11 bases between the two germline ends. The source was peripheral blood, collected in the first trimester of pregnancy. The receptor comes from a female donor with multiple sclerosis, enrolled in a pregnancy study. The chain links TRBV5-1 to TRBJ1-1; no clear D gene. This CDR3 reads CASSFGQEHTEAFF. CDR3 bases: TGCGCCAGCAGCTTTGGGCAAGAGCACACTGAAGCTTTCTTT.